One and the same sample provided the 2 T cell receptor beta chains below, sequenced in a study of CD4 T cells in relation to SARS-CoV-2 and coronaviruses. TCRdb's table, derived via immunoSEQ multiplex PCR, lists solely in-frame clones and lacks some. Of about 56,000 clones listed, about 90% are singletons. The sequencing sample was made of naive CD4+ T cells from PBMCs. Documented subset: naive CD4+ T cells isolated by negative enrichment. The receptors shown here come from an adult with COVID-19.

The rearrangement uses TRBV18 and TRBJ1-3, with D unclear. The CDR3 runs to 18 residues. CDR1 is KGHSH, CDR2 LQKENI, per germline. The V end was cut by 2 bases, the J end by 0 bases, with 17 bases between. CDR3 sequence: CASSPVSRITNSGNTIYF. The CDR3 DNA sequence: TGTGCCAGCTCACCAGTTTCTCGGATTACTAACTCTGGAAACACCATATATTTT.

This chain uses TRBV2 with TRBJ2-1; 7 nucleotides align to TRBD1. V lost 6 bases to trimming and J lost 2 bases; unmatched junction nucleotides: 13. The CDR3 totals 17 residues. Germline V lookup: CDR1 SNHLY, CDR2 FYNNEI. The CDR3 spells CASSTWVPGTAYNEQFF. In DNA form, the CDR3 reads TGTGCCAGCAGCACCTGGGTCCCCGGGACAGCCTACAATGAGCAGTTCTTC.